Shown below are 27 T cell receptor beta chains from a single sample sequenced in a study of regulatory T cells in long-lasting Graves disease. The time point: newly diagnosed GD, antithyroid drugs for less than 3 months. Making the TCR library involved RNA that had been extracted from PBMCs. Building of the TCR beta libraries involved iRepertoire HTBI primers and Arm-PCR of CDR3 regions. TCRdb re-derived calls from the multiplex PCR reads in MiXCR, one entry per CDR3 protein. Seen here are approximately 350,000 distinct CDR3 sequences, roughly 16% observed once, and the top ten hold 20%. The sample also formed part of further work on T cells in Graves' hyperthyroidism and ophthalmopathy.

Material: peripheral blood mononuclear cells (PBMCs), obtained at new diagnosis, from a patient treated with antithyroid drugs. These receptor sequences come from a woman younger than 35 with Graves disease.

This clonotype has at least ten counts. The rearrangement joins TRBV11-2 to TRBJ2-7; no firm D call. V lost 2 bases to trimming and J lost 2 bases, with 13 bases between them. Germline lookup yields CDR1 SGHAT and CDR2 FQNNGV. The CDR3 extends over 15 amino acids. CDR3 nucleotides: TGTGCCAGCAGCTTAAGGAGACAAGTTCCCTACGAGCAGTACTTC. It is translated as CASSLRRQVPYEQYF.

This clonotype was seen at least ten times. The chain links TRBV3-1 to TRBJ2-2; 13 nucleotides agree with TRBD2. CDR3 length equals 14 residues. Germline V gene data show CDR1 as LGHDT and CDR2 as YNNKEL (reference sequence). V shed 10 bases and J 7 bases; nucleotides not matched to a gene: 6. CDR3: CATGLAGVGGELFF. The CDR3 region has the DNA TGTGCCACCGGACTAGCGGGAGTTGGCGGGGAGCTGTTTTTT.

This chain connects TRBV7-9 to TRBJ2-3, with D possibly matching TRBD2 (6 bases). V was pared by 2 bases and J by 0 bases, with 12 bases between. Germline lookup yields CDR1 SEHNR and CDR2 FQNEAQ (reference sequence). The CDR3 spans 16 residues. The CDR3, as DNA: TGTGCCAGCAGCTTAATGGCGGGGACTAGCACAGATACGCAGTATTTT. Protein sequence: CASSLMAGTSTDTQYF.

V gene TRBV30 combines with J gene TRBJ1-2, with TRBD1 as a possible D gene (5 bases). V lost 2 bases to trimming and J lost 2 bases, with 15 bases between them. The CDR3 sequence is 15 residues long. The V gene's germline CDR1 is GTSNPN and CDR2 SVGIG (reference sequence). CDR3 nucleotide sequence: TGTGCCTGGAGTCGCCTGGGGACTGGGAACTATGGCTACACCTTC. Translation: CAWSRLGTGNYGYTF.

This sequence joins TRBV9 and TRBJ2-1, with unresolved D. CDR3 size: 15 residues. The germline V gene has CDR1 SGDLS and CDR2 YYNGEE. Trimming took off 4 bases at V and 4 bases at J, with 15 bases between the two ends. The CDR3 is CASSPHSMSYNEQFF. CDR3 DNA sequence: TGTGCCAGCAGCCCTCACTCTATGTCGTACAATGAGCAGTTCTTC.

A note on this clonotype: An end of the junction does not agree with germline; a read error may underlie this. The chain recombines TRBV6-1 with TRBJ1-2; D possibly corresponds to TRBD1 (5 bases). Germline-derived CDR1 and CDR2 are MNHNS and SASEGT. CDR3 size: 15 residues. CDR3 amino acids: CASSEGGALNHGYTF. The CDR3 bases are TGTGCCAGCAGTGAAGGAGGGGCCCTTAACCATGGCTACACCTTC.

V gene TRBV2 combines with J gene TRBJ1-5; 9 positions agree with TRBD1. CDR3 length: 17 amino acids. Germline CDR1 and CDR2: SNHLY and FYNNEI. With V trimmed by 5 bases and J by 3 bases, 11 bases remained unmatched. The CDR3 bases are TGTGCCAGCAGTTTGTCCGGGACAGGGAATTTCAATCAGCCCCAGCATTTT. It codes for CASSLSGTGNFNQPQHF.

This chain joins TRBV6-5 and TRBJ2-5; D may correspond to TRBD1 or TRBD2 (5 bases each). This CDR3 region has 15 residues. Germline CDR1 is MNHEY and CDR2 is SVGAGI. The V gene lost 0 bases and the J gene lost 4 bases, with 12 bases spanning the gap. CDR3 DNA sequence: TGTGCCAGCAGTTACTCCGGGACCCGGCGAGAGACCCAGTACTTC. This translates into CASSYSGTRRETQYF.

The sample holds many counts of this clonotype. This chain connects TRBV28 to TRBJ2-1; 7 positions agree with TRBD2. Germline trimming cut 5 bases from V and 0 bases from J; bases unmatched to any gene: 10. The CDR3 has 17 residues. Germline V gene data show CDR1 as MDHEN and CDR2 as SYDVKM. CDR3 sequence reads: CASSPRSGGSSYNEQFF. The CDR3 DNA follows: TGTGCCAGCAGTCCCCGCTCGGGCGGGAGCTCCTACAATGAGCAGTTCTTC.

This clonotype came up a few times. V gene TRBV20-1 combines with J gene TRBJ2-7, with D perhaps TRBD2 (7 bases). This CDR3 has 13 residues. Germline CDR1 and CDR2: DFQATT and SNEGSKA (reference sequence). The CDR3 is CSVLPRGGGEQYF. CDR3 bases: TGCAGCGTCCTCCCCCGAGGGGGGGGCGAGCAGTACTTC.

This clonotype showed up many times. One end of the junction does not line up with germline, which may come from a read error. The CDR3 DNA is TGTGCCAGCAGCCATCAGGGACAGAACACTGAAGCTTTCTTT. Residues: CASSHQGQNTEAFF. V gene TRBV5-1 combines with J gene TRBJ1-1, with D perhaps matching TRBD1 (6 bases). This CDR3 contains 14 residues. The germline V gene encodes CDR1 SGHRS and CDR2 YFSETQ.

This clonotype was seen at least ten times. The chain couples TRBV5-1 to TRBJ2-7, with D perhaps matching TRBD2 (5 bases). The CDR3 consists of 12 residues. V was trimmed by 5 bases and J by 6 bases, leaving 12 bases between them. Looked up from germline, CDR1 is SGHRS and CDR2 is YFSETQ. The CDR3 region is CASRGLASEQYF. The CDR3 coding sequence is TGCGCCAGCAGAGGGCTAGCTAGCGAGCAGTACTTC.

This clonotype has only a few counts. The junction and the germline gene differ at one end; a read error may be behind it. V gene TRBV5-1 combines with J gene TRBJ1-6, with 7 bases identical to TRBD1. Germline V gene data show CDR1 as SGHRS and CDR2 as YFSETQ. The CDR3 has 14 amino acids. The CDR3 reads CASRVEGANSPLHF. CDR3 in DNA: TGTGCCAGCAGGGTGGAGGGGGCTAATTCACCCCTCCACTTT. Complete variable domain (other parts from reference TRBV5-1 and TRBJ1-6): KAGVTQTPRYLIKTRGQQVTLSCSPISGHRSVSWYQQTPGQGLQFLFEYFSETQRNKGNFPGRFSGRQFSNSRSEMNVSTLELGDSALYLCASRVEGANSPLHFGNGTRLTVT.

This clonotype has only a few counts. The chain employs TRBV28 and TRBJ1-2, with D possibly matching TRBD1 (6 bases). Trimming removed 4 bases at V and 0 bases at J, with 15 bases between. The CDR3 has 16 amino acids. CDR1 MDHEN and CDR2 SYDVKM come from the germline V gene. CDR3 residues: CASSWWTADTNYGYTF. Written as DNA, the CDR3 is TGTGCCAGCAGTTGGTGGACAGCTGATACTAACTATGGCTACACCTTC.

This clonotype turned up a few times. This chain connects TRBV5-1 to TRBJ2-6, with a possible D match to TRBD2 (5 bases). Per the germline V gene, CDR1 is SGHRS and CDR2 is YFSETQ. Trimming cost V 7 bases and J 2 bases, with 13 bases left between them. This CDR3 comprises 15 residues. The DNA of the CDR3 is TGCGCCAGCTTTACCACGGGGACTGGGGCCAACGTCCTGACTTTC. Translated, it gives CASFTTGTGANVLTF.

The rearrangement links TRBV5-1 to TRBJ1-2, with 7 nucleotides matching TRBD1. Looked up from germline, CDR1 is SGHRS and CDR2 is YFSETQ. The CDR3 consists of 13 residues. The junction had 7 bases not matched to a gene; V was cut back by 4 bases and J by 7 bases. CDR3 DNA sequence: TGCGCCAGCAGCCCCGGGACAGACACTGGCTACACCTTC. Amino acid sequence: CASSPGTDTGYTF.

The sample holds one count of this clonotype. A much larger clone sits a single nucleotide away, making a read error possible. The chain's CDR3 is CASSWTLDSGELFF. CDR3 nucleotides: TGTGCCAGCAGCTGGACACTAGACAGCGGGGAGCTGTTTTTT. The chain has TRBV7-2 and TRBJ2-2; D is tentatively TRBD1 or TRBD2 (5 bases each). This CDR3 spans 14 amino acids. The germline V gene encodes CDR1 SGHTA and CDR2 FQGNSA. V dropped 4 bases and J dropped 7 bases, with 13 bases sitting between them.

There are many counts of this clonotype. The chain couples TRBV5-1 to TRBJ1-1; D not certain. V was pared by 0 bases and J by 7 bases, with 4 bases between. Germline lookup yields CDR1 SGHRS and CDR2 YFSETQ. The CDR3 has 11 amino acids. The CDR3 DNA reads TGCGCCAGCAGCTTGGGGCATGAAGCTTTCTTT. Translation gives CASSLGHEAFF.

This clonotype was detected many times. At one end the junction does not follow the germline gene, possibly because of a read error. The chain couples TRBV3-1 to TRBJ2-3; TRBD1 is a possible D gene (6 bases). CDR1 and CDR2 (germline): LGHDT, YNNKEL (reference sequence). This CDR3 has 16 amino acids. CDR3 sequence: CASSQVSGVSTDAQYF. CDR3 bases: TGTGCCAGCAGCCAAGTCTCAGGGGTTTCCACAGATGCGCAGTATTTT.

The chain combines TRBV7-8 with TRBJ2-1; tentatively, D is TRBD1 or TRBD2 (5 bases each). The V end was cut by 1 base, the J end by 1 base, with 14 bases between. The CDR3 totals 17 residues. Looked up from germline, CDR1 is SGHVS and CDR2 is FQNEAQ. The CDR3 reads CASSLVPGTSSYNEQFF. CDR3 nucleotides: TGTGCCAGCAGCTTAGTTCCAGGGACCAGTTCCTACAATGAGCAGTTCTTC.

Concerning this clonotype itself: A read error is likely here: a far larger clone is one base away. V gene TRBV9 combines with J gene TRBJ1-5, with 10 positions matching TRBD1. Germline V gene sequence: CDR1 SGDLS, CDR2 YYNGEE. V trimming: 3 bases; J trimming: 7 bases; junction bases outside the gene matches: 4. The CDR3 consists of 14 residues. The CDR3 loop is CASSAGTGDQPQHF. The CDR3 coding sequence is TGTGCCAGCAGCGCCGGGACAGGGGACCAGCCCCAGCATTTT. Supplemented by reference TRBV9 and TRBJ1-5, the full variable domain reads DSGVTQTPKHLITATGQRVTLRCSPRSGDLSVYWYQQSLDQGLQFLIQYYNGEERAKGNILERFSAQQFPDLHSELNLSSLELGDSALYFCASSAGTGDQPQHFGDGTRLSIL.

The sample holds many counts of this clonotype. The chain uses TRBV12-3 or TRBV12-4 and TRBJ1-2, with D unresolved. V was shortened by 5 bases and J by 3 bases, with 16 bases between the two germline ends. CDR3 size: 15 residues. This chain's CDR3 is CASSLWVDGDYGYTF. The CDR3 DNA sequence: TGTGCCAGCAGTCTATGGGTAGACGGAGACTATGGCTACACCTTC.

In its sample, this clonotype was seen many times. The rearrangement uses TRBV5-1 and TRBJ1-3; TRBD1 agrees at 7 bases. There are 15 residues in the CDR3. Germline lookup yields CDR1 SGHRS and CDR2 YFSETQ. J gave up 2 bases and V 3 bases, and 5 bases lay outside the gene matches. The CDR3 nucleotides are TGCGCCAGCAGCTCGACAGGGATACCTGGAAACACCATATATTTT. This encodes CASSSTGIPGNTIYF.

This clonotype was recorded a few times. The chain is built from TRBV7-3 and TRBJ1-1; D remains unclear. The V end lost 1 base, the J end lost 1 base, and 10 bases lay between the germline ends. The V gene's germline CDR1 is SGHTA and CDR2 FQGTGA. There are 15 residues in the CDR3. CDR3 loop: CASSLMRRTNTEAFF. The CDR3 nucleotides read TGTGCCAGCAGCTTAATGAGGCGGACGAACACTGAAGCTTTCTTT.

This clonotype was seen only a few times. The chain links TRBV10-2 to TRBJ2-7; the D is unclear. Germline CDR1 is WSHSY and CDR2 is SAAADI. The CDR3 has 12 amino acids. V was pared by 6 bases and J by 2 bases, with 8 bases between. The CDR3 loop is CASSDSTYEQYF. CDR3 in DNA: TGCGCCAGCAGCGATTCTACCTACGAGCAGTACTTC.

This clonotype was counted many times. This rearrangement joins TRBV10-1 to TRBJ2-5; 12 bases are shared with TRBD2. Germline CDR1 and CDR2: WNHNN and SYGVQD (reference sequence). The V gene end was trimmed by 3 bases and the J gene end by 4 bases; junction bases not matched to a gene: 6. The CDR3 sequence is 16 residues long. CDR3 region: CASSDQTSGRRETQYF. The CDR3 nucleotides read TGCGCCAGCAGTGACCAGACTAGCGGGAGACGAGAGACCCAGTACTTC.

This clonotype was found a few times. The junction departs from germline at one end; a sequencing error may be responsible. The rearrangement uses TRBV5-1 and TRBJ1-6; 9 nucleotides align to TRBD1. The CDR3 has 12 residues. CDR1 is SGHRS and CDR2 is YFSETQ in the germline V gene. The CDR3 reads CACSRDRVTLHF. The DNA of the CDR3 is TGCGCCTGCAGCCGGGACAGGGTAACCCTCCACTTT.